Listed below are T cell receptor beta chains from one sample, sequenced in a study of cytomegalovirus exposure and HLA in healthy donors. The assay was immunoSEQ multiplex PCR, and TCRdb's table has in-frame clones only and misses some. Of 250,000 to 400,000 clones in the sample, approximately 86% are singletons; the top ten hold around 0.88%. Sequencing used PBMCs. Receptors originate from a man under 40 in good health and CMV-seronegative. Each CDR3 is given with its conserved first and last residue. The order of the fields is D gene, V gene, clone size, J gene, CDR3 DNA, CDR3 protein. The D gene is left open where the match is weak. Not all rows give a size; the values are once, few, many and, for expanded clones, a class.

.,TRBV4-1,.,TRBJ1-2,TGCGCCAGCAGCCCGCCGGGACTGAGGGCTCTTAACTATGGCTACACCTTC,CASSPPGLRALNYGYTF
.,TRBV6-6,.,TRBJ1-4,TGTGCCAGCAGTTACCTCCGGGATTTGATCAATGAAAAACTGTTTTTT,CASSYLRDLINEKLFF
TRBD1,TRBV7-6,.,TRBJ1-2,TGTGCCAGCAGCCCCACTCGACAGGGGGCATTTGGCTACACCTTC,CASSPTRQGAFGYTF
.,TRBV7-2,.,TRBJ2-5,TGTGCCAGCAGCTTAGATCCCGCTACTCCCTGGTACTTC,CASSLDPATPWYF
TRBD1,TRBV4-1,few,TRBJ2-7,TGCGCCAGCAGCCAACCAGCCGGGACAGGGGTCCACGAGCAGTACTTC,CASSQPAGTGVHEQYF
TRBD1,TRBV7-9,.,TRBJ1-2,TGTGCCAGCAGCTCCGGGACAGCCTTAAGGGGTGGCTACACCTTC,CASSSGTALRGGYTF
TRBD2,TRBV19,.,TRBJ2-3,TGTGCCAGTAGTATGGGAGGGCCAACTAGCACAGATACGCAGTATTTT,CASSMGGPTSTDTQYF
.,TRBV7-2,.,TRBJ1-2,TGTGCCAGCTCCGACAGCGCGGACGGCTACACCTTC,CASSDSADGYTF
TRBD2,TRBV19,.,TRBJ2-1,TGTGCCAGTAGTATGTCTAGCGGGGGGCCACAACCCTCCTACAATGAGCAGTTCTTC,CASSMSSGGPQPSYNEQFF
.,TRBV19,.,TRBJ1-6,TGTGCCAGTAGTATTCGGGGAAGTGGTACCTCTTCACCCCTCCACTTT,CASSIRGSGTSSPLHF
TRBD1,TRBV29-1,.,TRBJ2-7,TGCAGCGCCCGCTCGGACAGGGGCTCCTACGAGCAGTACTTC,CSARSDRGSYEQYF
.,TRBV23-1,.,TRBJ2-7,TGCGCCAGCAGTCGAACGACAGGAGAAACCTACGAGCAGTACTTC,CASSRTTGETYEQYF
TRBD1,TRBV7-2,.,TRBJ1-4,TGTGCCAGCAGCTCGGACAGGGGAGGAGAAAAACTGTTTTTT,CASSSDRGGEKLFF
.,TRBV25-1,.,TRBJ1-3,TGTGCCAGCAGTGAATTGACATCTGGAAACACCATATATTTT,CASSELTSGNTIYF
.,TRBV6-4,.,TRBJ1-1,TGTGCCAGCAGTGTCGACGACAGAAACACTGAAGCTTTCTTT,CASSVDDRNTEAFF
.,TRBV11-3,.,TRBJ2-7,TGTGCCAGCAGCTTAGACGGGGGCGAGCAGTACTTC,CASSLDGGEQYF
.,TRBV6-1,.,TRBJ2-5,TGTGCCAGCAGTGCCGGGACTGGCCTATACTTC,CASSAGTGLYF
.,TRBV7-9,few,TRBJ2-7,TGTGCCAGCAGCTTTACACAGGGCTACGAGCAGTACTTC,CASSFTQGYEQYF
.,TRBV7-9,.,TRBJ2-7,TGTGCCAGCAGCCAAGACTACTACGAGCAGTACTTC,CASSQDYYEQYF
.,TRBV5-5,once,TRBJ2-6,TGTGCCAGCAGCCTACTGTCGGGCTCTGGGGCCAACGTCCTGACTTTC,CASSLLSGSGANVLTF
.,TRBV6-6,once,TRBJ1-1,TGTGCCAGCATCTCCGGAGGGGCGCAGAACACTGAAGCTTTCTTT,CASISGGAQNTEAFF
.,TRBV27,.,TRBJ1-1,TGTGCCAGCAGTGAAAGGGGGGGTACTGAAGCTTTCTTT,CASSERGGTEAFF
.,TRBV7-9,.,TRBJ2-2,TGTGCCAGCAGCCCCCTCACCGGGGAGCTGTTTTTT,CASSPLTGELFF
.,TRBV2,.,TRBJ1-5,TGTGCCAGCAGTGATAGTAGCAGGGGAAGCAATCAGCCCCAGCATTTT,CASSDSSRGSNQPQHF
TRBD1,TRBV6-1,.,TRBJ1-5,TGTGCCAGCAGTCCACGGACAGGGAACAATCAGCCCCAGCATTTT,CASSPRTGNNQPQHF
.,TRBV7-9,.,TRBJ2-7,TGTGCCAGCAGCCCCCGGGGTACCTACGAGCAGTACTTC,CASSPRGTYEQYF
.,TRBV4-1,.,TRBJ1-3,TGCGCCAGCAGCCAAGATGAGGAAAGACAGGCGGTTTTTGAAAACACCATATATTTT,CASSQDEERQAVFENTIYF
TRBD1,TRBV10-2,.,TRBJ2-7,TGCGCCAGCAGGAAGGGACAGGAAGTCTACGAGCAGTACTTC,CASRKGQEVYEQYF
TRBD2,TRBV7-2,.,TRBJ2-7,TGTGCCAGCAGCTTAGATGGCGGGGGGACCTCCTACGAGCAGTACTTC,CASSLDGGGTSYEQYF
.,TRBV7-9,.,TRBJ1-4,TGTGCCAGCAGCTCAGATAATGAAAAACTGTTTTTT,CASSSDNEKLFF
.,TRBV5-6,.,TRBJ2-2,TGTGCCAGCAGCTACCGGGCGGGCTCCAACACCGGGGAGCTGTTTTTT,CASSYRAGSNTGELFF
.,TRBV5-1,.,TRBJ1-1,TGCGCCAGCAGCTTGACAGGGTTTACTGAAGCTTTCTTT,CASSLTGFTEAFF
TRBD2,TRBV4-2,.,TRBJ2-2,TGTGCCAGCAGCCAAGATTCGCTAGCGGGCAATAGGGCCGGGGAGCTGTTTTTT,CASSQDSLAGNRAGELFF
TRBD1,TRBV19,.,TRBJ2-7,TGTGCCAGTAGCCTAGAGGACAGGGCTGGAGAGCAGTACTTC,CASSLEDRAGEQYF
TRBD1,TRBV20-1,.,TRBJ2-7,TGCAGTAGTAGGGGGCCCAACGAGCAGTACTTC,CSSRGPNEQYF